This entry lists 29 T cell receptor beta chains sequenced from one sample in a study of cytomegalovirus exposure and HLA in healthy donors. This PCR relied on a set of 60 Vbeta primers and 13 Jbeta primers. TCRdb's copy holds only in-frame clones and misses some; the assay was immunoSEQ multiplex PCR. The sample has over 100,000 clones; about 74% are singletons. Sequencing was performed on PBMCs. The receptors shown here come from a female donor in good health and CMV-seronegative.

The V and J genes are TRBV19 and TRBJ2-5, with 8 bases fitting TRBD2. This CDR3 is 14 amino acids long. Germline lookup yields CDR1 LNHDA and CDR2 SQIVND (reference sequence). V was pared by 5 bases and J by 5 bases, with 7 bases of the junction left unmatched. CDR3 loop: CASSPQSGGETQYF. The CDR3 nucleotides are TGTGCCAGTAGTCCCCAGTCGGGGGGGGAGACCCAGTACTTC.

The chain joins TRBV7-8 to TRBJ1-5; 7 nucleotides agree with TRBD1. Trimming removed 5 bases from V and 4 bases from J; junction bases left unmatched: 8. The CDR3 spans 15 residues. Per the germline V gene, CDR1 is SGHVS and CDR2 is FQNEAQ. The CDR3 is CASSLVTGANQPQHF. CDR3 bases: TGTGCCAGCAGCCTCGTAACAGGGGCAAATCAGCCCCAGCATTTT.

The gene calls are TRBV27 and TRBJ1-1, with unresolved D. This CDR3 has 14 amino acids. Germline V gene sequence: CDR1 MNHEY, CDR2 SMNVEV (reference sequence). Trimming took off 2 bases at V and 3 bases at J, with 10 bases between the two ends. The CDR3 is CASSLIGRDTEAFF. As DNA, the CDR3 is TGTGCCAGCAGTTTAATTGGGAGGGACACTGAAGCTTTCTTT.

This rearrangement joins TRBV5-4 to TRBJ2-2; possible D gene TRBD1, 5 bases. From germline, CDR1 is SGHNT and CDR2 YYREEE (reference sequence). The CDR3 has 14 amino acids. Trimming took 9 bases from V and 4 from J, leaving 16 bases between them. The DNA of the CDR3 is TGTGCCACCCAGTCAGGGAAGGGCACCGGGGAGCTGTTTTTT. Translated: CATQSGKGTGELFF. The whole variable domain, filled in from reference TRBV5-4 and TRBJ2-2, reads ETGVTQSPTHLIKTRGQQVTLRCSSQSGHNTVSWYQQALGQGPQFIFQYYREEENGRGNFPPRFSGLQFPNYSSELNVNALELDDSALYLCATQSGKGTGELFFGEGSRLTVL.

This chain uses TRBV5-6 with TRBJ2-7; 8 nucleotides align to TRBD2. The junction had 9 bases not matched to a gene; V was cut back by 4 bases and J by 3 bases. This CDR3 is 15 amino acids long. CDR1 and CDR2 (germline): SGHDT, YYEEEE. The DNA of the CDR3 is TGTGCCAGCAGCGAACCGGGACTAGAGAACTACGAGCAGTACTTC. Amino acid sequence: CASSEPGLENYEQYF. The full variable domain, rest sourced from reference TRBV5-6 and TRBJ2-7, is DAGVTQSPTHLIKTRGQQVTLRCSPKSGHDTVSWYQQALGQGPQFIFQYYEEEERQRGNFPDRFSGHQFPNYSSELNVNALLLGDSALYLCASSEPGLENYEQYFGPGTRLTVT.

This sequence joins TRBV4-2 and TRBJ2-5, with 8 bases fitting TRBD2. This CDR3 comprises 19 residues. V was clipped by 0 bases and J by 1 base; unmatched bases: 13. CDR1 LGHNA and CDR2 YNFKEQ come from the germline V gene. The CDR3 region is CASSQENGLAGGIQETQYF. The CDR3 region has the DNA TGTGCCAGCAGCCAAGAAAACGGCCTAGCGGGCGGAATCCAAGAGACCCAGTACTTC.

Only a few counts were recorded for this clone. The chain uses TRBV5-1 and TRBJ2-7; TRBD2 aligns across 7 bases. Germline CDR1 SGHRS, CDR2 YFSETQ. J was trimmed by 3 bases and V by 1 base; bases with no gene match: 1. CDR3 size: 13 residues. In nucleotides, the CDR3 is TGCGCCAGCAGCTTGACTAGCGACTACGAGCAGTACTTC. The encoded protein is CASSLTSDYEQYF.

This clone was counted only a few times. CDR3 nucleotide sequence: TGCGCCAGCCGCGGGGAATATAATTCACCCCTCCACTTT. It encodes CASRGEYNSPLHF. The chain carries TRBV5-1 and TRBJ1-6; D unresolved. Germline assignment: CDR1 SGHRS and CDR2 YFSETQ. Trimming took 7 bases from V and 4 from J, leaving 9 bases between them. CDR3 length equals 13 residues. The full variable domain, completed using reference TRBV5-1 and TRBJ1-6, is KAGVTQTPRYLIKTRGQQVTLSCSPISGHRSVSWYQQTPGQGLQFLFEYFSETQRNKGNFPGRFSGRQFSNSRSEMNVSTLELGDSALYLCASRGEYNSPLHFGNGTRLTVT.

The gene calls are TRBV9 and TRBJ2-2, with TRBD1 matching 12 bases. The J segment lost 5 bases and the V segment lost 2 bases, leaving 4 bases of the junction unmatched. The CDR3 sequence is 16 residues long. The germline CDR1 and CDR2 sequences are SGDLS and YYNGEE. CDR3 bases: TGTGCCAGCAGCGTTGGGACAGGGGGCCTTACCGGGGAGCTGTTTTTT. This sequence encodes CASSVGTGGLTGELFF.

About this clone: A junction end diverges from the germline sequence, so it may reflect a read error. This rearrangement joins TRBV7-9 to TRBJ1-5; D is undetermined. Germline CDR1 and CDR2: SEHNR and FQNEAQ (reference sequence). The CDR3 totals 14 residues. The CDR3 is CSSSWPSRRQPQHF. The CDR3 DNA sequence: TGTTCCAGCAGCTGGCCCTCGAGGAGACAGCCCCAGCATTTT. The full variable domain, completed using reference TRBV7-9 and TRBJ1-5, is DTGVSQNPRHKITKRGQNVTFRCDPISEHNRLYWYRQTLGQGPEFLTYFQNEAQLEKSRLLSDRFSAERPKGSFSTLEIQRTEQGDSAMYLCSSSWPSRRQPQHFGDGTRLSIL.

The V call is TRBV21-1, the J call TRBJ1-1; the D call in the table, TRBD1, was not verified against the DNA. TRBV21-1 constitutes a pseudogene. The CDR3 totals 16 residues. For the CDR3, the DNA is TGTGCCAGCAGCCCCGGACATCGACTCGTTTACACTGAAGCTTTCTTT. Its translation is CASSPGHRLVYTEAFF.

This clone was picked up a small number of times. CDR3 coding DNA: TGTGCCAGCACCCACCGCGTGGGGGCAGACACTGAAGCTTTCTTT. Translated, it gives CASTHRVGADTEAFF. The chain recombines TRBV6-5 with TRBJ1-1; D might be TRBD1 (6 bases). CDR1 is MNHEY, CDR2 SVGAGI, per germline. V lost 7 bases, J lost 3 bases, and 18 bases lay in between. CDR3 size: 15 residues.

The rearrangement links TRBV10-3 to TRBJ1-3, with 7 bases aligning to TRBD1. The CDR3 is 15 amino acids. From germline, CDR1 is ENHRY and CDR2 SYGVKD. V lost 5 bases, J lost 2 bases, and 6 bases stayed unmatched. The CDR3 bases are TGTGCCATCAGTTGGGACGACAGGGCTGGAAACACCATATATTTT. Protein: CAISWDDRAGNTIYF.

The rearrangement joins TRBV19 to TRBJ2-5; tentatively, D is TRBD2 (6 bases). This CDR3 has 15 amino acids. Trimming cost V 6 bases and J 8 bases, with 22 bases left between them. Per the germline V gene, CDR1 is LNHDA and CDR2 is SQIVND (reference sequence). The CDR3 loop is CASSTQGGAGGTQYF. The CDR3 bases are TGTGCCAGTAGCACCCAAGGCGGGGCGGGTGGTACCCAGTACTTC.

The chain carries TRBV4-2 and TRBJ2-5, with a weak D call TRBD1 (6 bases). V gave up 1 base and J gave up 5 bases, with 23 bases separating them. Germline lookup yields CDR1 LGHNA and CDR2 YNFKEQ. This CDR3 contains 18 residues. The CDR3 DNA reads TGTGCCAGCAGCCAAGGGGGGCAGGTTGTCTTAATCGGGGAGACCCAGTACTTC. The encoded protein is CASSQGGQVVLIGETQYF.

This clone was recorded a few times. This chain links TRBV4-2 with TRBJ2-4; tentatively, D is TRBD2 (6 bases). This CDR3 contains 17 residues. From germline, CDR1 is LGHNA and CDR2 YNFKEQ. The V gene lost 4 bases and the J gene lost 0 bases, with 16 bases spanning the gap. The CDR3 DNA reads as TGTGCCAGCAGCCCCCCGGCGGGGATATTAGCCAAAAACATTCAGTACTTC. It codes for CASSPPAGILAKNIQYF.

V and J are TRBV7-2 and TRBJ1-1, with 9 positions matching TRBD1. V trimming: 5 bases; J trimming: 0 bases; junction bases outside the gene matches: 4. The germline V gene encodes CDR1 SGHTA and CDR2 FQGNSA. This CDR3 is 15 amino acids long. CDR3 sequence: CASSLRQGVNTEAFF. The CDR3, as DNA: TGTGCCAGCAGCCTGAGACAGGGGGTGAACACTGAAGCTTTCTTT.

V is TRBV7-8 and J is TRBJ1-1; D is ambiguous. Trimming removed 3 bases at V and 1 base at J, with 9 bases between. Germline V gene lookup returns CDR1 SGHVS and CDR2 FQNEAQ. The CDR3 is 14 residues long. CDR3 protein: CASSFREGNTEAFF. CDR3 coding DNA: TGTGCCAGCAGCTTTCGTGAGGGGAACACTGAAGCTTTCTTT.

The rearrangement uses TRBV9 and TRBJ2-3; 8 positions match TRBD2. Germline CDR1 is SGDLS and CDR2 is YYNGEE. This CDR3 spans 16 amino acids. The V gene end was trimmed by 3 bases and the J gene end by 0 bases; junction bases not matched to a gene: 6. The CDR3 protein is CASSGVSGSSTDTQYF. The DNA for the CDR3 is TGTGCCAGCAGCGGTGTGAGCGGGAGCAGCACAGATACGCAGTATTTT.

This clone was counted once. This chain uses TRBV27 with TRBJ1-2; 8 nucleotides agree with TRBD1. Germline values: CDR1 MNHEY, CDR2 SMNVEV (reference sequence). Trimming cost V 2 bases and J 6 bases; bases outside gene matches: 2. CDR3 length: 13 amino acids. CDR3 nucleotides: TGTGCCAGCAGTTTAGGCAGGGGGCATGGCTACACCTTC. This encodes CASSLGRGHGYTF.

The V gene is TRBV30, the J gene TRBJ1-3, with D unresolved. CDR1 and CDR2 (germline): GTSNPN, SVGIG (reference sequence). This CDR3 spans 10 amino acids. The CDR3 region has the DNA TGTGGCCACGGGGGAAACACCATATATTTT. This gives the protein CGHGGNTIYF.

The V and J genes are TRBV13 and TRBJ2-1, with D possibly matching TRBD1 (5 bases). Looked up from germline, CDR1 is PRHDT and CDR2 is FYEKMQ (reference sequence). There are 17 residues in the CDR3. V dropped 2 bases and J dropped 4 bases, with 18 bases sitting between them. CDR3 in amino acids: CASSLTRSGLGYNEQFF. As DNA, the CDR3 is TGTGCCAGCAGCTTAACCCGTTCAGGGCTGGGTTACAATGAGCAGTTCTTC.

This chain uses TRBV5-4 with TRBJ1-1; D possibly corresponds to TRBD1 (5 bases). The V and J ends lost 2 bases and 4 bases respectively, with 15 bases between them. Germline V gene data show CDR1 as SGHNT and CDR2 as YYREEE (reference sequence). There are 15 residues in the CDR3. CDR3 in amino acids: CASSLGALGPTEAFF. In DNA form, the CDR3 reads TGTGCCAGCAGCTTAGGTGCGCTGGGGCCCACTGAAGCTTTCTTT.

This chain joins TRBV6-5 and TRBJ2-7; TRBD2 might be the D (6 bases). The V gene lost 3 bases and the J gene lost 2 bases, with 8 bases spanning the gap. Germline-derived CDR1 and CDR2 are MNHEY and SVGAGI. The CDR3 extends over 13 amino acids. CDR3 bases: TGTGCCAGCAGTTATGGAGGGACCTACGAGCAGTACTTC. This codes for CASSYGGTYEQYF.

This clone was counted a single time. The chain links TRBV27 to TRBJ1-5, with D hard to call. V lost 5 bases to trimming and J lost 0 bases, with 5 bases between them. Germline values: CDR1 MNHEY, CDR2 SMNVEV (reference sequence). The CDR3 contains 13 residues. CDR3 in DNA: TGTGCCAGCAGTCCGTATAGCAATCAGCCCCAGCATTTT. It yields the protein CASSPYSNQPQHF.

The J gene is TRBJ1-2, the V gene TRBV4-1, with TRBD1 matching 7 bases. After removal of 0 bases from V and 4 bases from J, the junction contained 11 bases not matched to a gene. CDR1 and CDR2 (germline): MGHRA, YSYEKL. This CDR3 contains 17 residues. DNA for the CDR3: TGCGCCAGCAGCCAAGATTGGAGTACAGGGGCGTCCTATGGCTACACCTTC. It yields the protein CASSQDWSTGASYGYTF.

V is TRBV11-2 and J is TRBJ2-7; 14 bases match TRBD2. V dropped 5 bases and J dropped 7; count of bases not matched to a gene: 7. In germline, CDR1 is SGHAT, CDR2 FQNNGV. The CDR3 spans 15 residues. The DNA of the CDR3 is TGTGCCAGCAGCACCTTCGGACTAGCGGGGGGTGAGCAGTACTTC. The encoded protein is CASSTFGLAGGEQYF.

The chain recombines TRBV7-2 with TRBJ2-3; 7 bases match TRBD2. Germline CDR1 is SGHTA and CDR2 is FQGNSA. The V gene end was trimmed by 4 bases and the J gene end by 4 bases; junction bases not matched to a gene: 11. The CDR3 length is 16 residues. The CDR3 DNA reads as TGTGCCAGCAGCTCCGGAGTCAGCGGGATGCCAGATACGCAGTATTTT. As protein: CASSSGVSGMPDTQYF.

This rearrangement joins TRBV18 to TRBJ1-3; TRBD1 aligns across 7 bases. This CDR3 has 16 residues. The ends lost 5 bases at V and 2 bases at J; junction bases unmatched: 9. CDR1 is KGHSH, CDR2 LQKENI, per germline. The CDR3 region is CASSARQGPTGNTIYF. The CDR3 DNA is TGTGCCAGCTCAGCCAGACAGGGACCGACTGGAAACACCATATATTTT. Complete variable domain (other parts from reference TRBV18 and TRBJ1-3): NAGVMQNPRHLVRRRGQEARLRCSPMKGHSHVYWYRQLPEEGLKFMVYLQKENIIDESGMPKERFSAEFPKEGPSILRIQQVVRGDSAAYFCASSARQGPTGNTIYFGEGSWLTVV.